This T cell receptor beta chain was profiled in a study of OX40 agonist ivuxolimab in advanced cancers. The protocol was immunoSEQ multiplex PCR, while the TCRdb copy is restricted to in-frame clones and leaves out a portion. Counted here are about 15,000 clones, approximately 80% occurring once; the ten biggest clones make up around 30%. The CDR3 contains 12 residues. Trimming cost V 3 bases and J 8 bases, with 11 bases left between them. Germline V gives CDR1 SGHDT, CDR2 YYEEEE. This clone turned up a few times. The chain is built from TRBV5-6 and TRBJ1-1; D possibly corresponds to TRBD1 (6 bases). This sequence originates from an adult with an advanced solid tumor such as melanoma, head and neck, liver or kidney cancer. The source was CD4+ or CD8+ T cells sorted from blood, collected in a trial of the OX40 agonist ivuxolimab. Here the CDR3 reads CASSSGQPEAFF. DNA for the CDR3: TGTGCCAGCAGCTCAGGACAGCCCGAAGCTTTCTTT.